This T cell receptor beta chain derives from a study of cytomegalovirus exposure and HLA in healthy donors listed by TCRdb under 2017. Some background on the complete study: A later analysis indicated that the 95 to 150 validation repertoires were generated on the platform also employed for the roughly 730 repertoires of the first cohort. Along with the approximately 700-subject first cohort, a separate validation cohort of over a hundred different subjects was used. The study was designed to test whether signatures of past pathogen exposure could be identified by cataloging public T cell receptors. The study combined high-throughput TCR immunosequencing, statistical association of individual TCRs with disease status, and machine learning to predict cytomegalovirus infection status. The paper as a whole reports these results and caveats: A total of fewer than 200 TCR beta chains were listed by the study as associated with cytomegalovirus. A later analysis had no HLA typing for the validation cohort, so co-occurrence there was scored across all 130 or so repertoires. Cytomegalovirus status was reported to be diagnosed by the classifier with high specificity and sensitivity in both the original and validation cohorts. Of the cluster scores, about 94% were above 0 in a later analysis, which found that TCRs clustered in the first cohort also tended to co-occur in the 110 or so validation repertoires. The authors suggested that the approach could potentially be generalized to other disease states and immunological phenotypes. Most TCR sequences were observed very rarely across donors, whereas some public TCRs were present in many individuals. In vitro tests confirmed that a few of the cytomegalovirus-associated TCR beta chains recognize cytomegalovirus antigens.

CDR1 SNHLY and CDR2 FYNNEI were looked up in the germline V gene. V loses 8 bases, J loses 6 bases, and the germline ends lie 16 bases apart. The CDR3 covers 13 residues, taking in both the cysteine and the phenylalanine. The only DNA kept is the CDR3, 39 bases in frame from the first base. The donors belonged to the validation cohort of around 110 subjects, which was separate from the approximately 700-subject first cohort. On this clone: Its antigen remains undetermined. There are no base qualities to consult, and no much larger clone falls within one base.

The library was generated by the immunoSEQ multiplex PCR assay. Concerning the study's data processing: A statistical classification framework was developed to diagnose cytomegalovirus status using the catalog of TCR beta chain sequences. What TCRdb holds here is the immuneACCESS table cut down to in-frame rearrangements. Part of the clones is not present; checked against another copy, under half of the missing clones reflect an unresolved V gene, and the others are unexplained. V and J calls and clone size are as listed in that table; D and trimming were resolved from the DNA. The sample includes about 21,000 clones, with under 98% observed a single time. Around 10% of the sample comes from the top ten.

This chain joins TRBV2 to TRBJ2-5; the D gene is perhaps TRBD1, from 5 matching bases. Specimen: PBMCs. The sequence was collected from a man between 25 and 39 years old in good health and CMV-seropositive. Here the CDR3 is given as CASVPGFGKTQYF. The base sequence is TGTGCCAGCGTCCCAGGGTTTGGAAAGACCCAGTACTTC.